This is a list of T cell receptor beta chains from one sample in a study of T cells in localized non-small cell lung cancer. Assay: immunoSEQ multiplex PCR; the TCRdb copy retains only in-frame clones and omits some. The table shows 32,000 or so clones, with 85% to 90% occurring only once. The material was peripheral blood, obtained before any cancer treatment. Receptor source: a man between 35 and 75 years old with stage I lung adenocarcinoma. Each CDR3 is given with its conserved first and last residue. A D gene is named only where the DNA matches it firmly. Not every row has a clone size; where given, it reads once, few, many or a size class.

v_gene	d_gene	j_gene	abundance	CDR3aa	CDR3nt
TRBV29-1	TRBD1	TRBJ2-7	once	CSAFSGQGPEQYF	TGCAGCGCCTTTTCGGGACAGGGACCCGAGCAGTACTTC
TRBV6-1	.	TRBJ1-1	.	CASSERLGEAFF	TGTGCCAGCAGTGAACGTCTTGGTGAAGCTTTCTTT
TRBV2	.	TRBJ2-3	.	CASRGNDLSGTQYF	TGTGCCAGCAGGGGAAATGACTTGTCCGGTACGCAGTATTTT
TRBV5-1	.	TRBJ1-5	.	CASSLDGNNQPQHF	TGCGCCAGCAGCTTGGATGGGAACAATCAGCCCCAGCATTTT
TRBV6-1	.	TRBJ1-3	.	CASSEDGGTDTIYF	TGTGCCAGCAGTGAAGACGGAGGGACGGACACCATATATTTT
TRBV12-2	.	TRBJ1-2	.	CASRPGGAGYGYTF	TGTGCAAGTCGTCCCGGCGGGGCTGGCTATGGCTACACCTTC
TRBV19	TRBD1	TRBJ2-3	.	CASSRTGQIDTQYF	TGTGCCAGTAGTCGGACAGGGCAAATAGATACGCAGTATTTT
TRBV13	.	TRBJ2-3	few	CASSSRANTQYF	TGTGCCAGCAGCAGCCGGGCTAATACGCAGTATTTT
TRBV11-2	TRBD1	TRBJ1-4	.	CASSLTGPEKLFF	TGTGCCAGCAGTTTGACAGGGCCTGAAAAACTGTTTTTT
TRBV19	.	TRBJ1-2	.	CASSPRGAPSYGYTF	TGTGCCAGTAGCCCCCGGGGGGCGCCTAGCTATGGCTACACCTTC
TRBV6-6	.	TRBJ1-2	.	CASSYLQGSGYTF	TGTGCCAGCAGTTACCTGCAGGGTTCGGGCTACACCTTC
TRBV7-2	.	TRBJ2-1	.	CASSLAGGFDEQFF	TGTGCCAGCAGCTTAGCAGGGGGTTTTGATGAGCAGTTCTTC
TRBV18	.	TRBJ2-7	once	CASSPPHGWDEQYF	TGTGCCAGCTCACCACCCCATGGTTGGGACGAGCAGTACTTC
TRBV6-1	.	TRBJ2-7	.	CASTPKGGGEQYF	TGTGCCAGCACCCCCAAAGGGGGGGGCGAGCAGTACTTC
TRBV5-1	.	TRBJ2-5	few	CASSLGAGETQYF	TGCGCCAGCAGCTTGGGGGCGGGGGAGACCCAGTACTTC
TRBV2	.	TRBJ1-4	.	CASSGQGKGLATNEKLFF	TGTGCCAGCAGTGGGCAGGGTAAAGGCCTTGCAACTAATGAAAAACTGTTTTTT
TRBV9	.	TRBJ2-5	.	CASSVDVGGQETQYF	TGTGCCAGCAGCGTAGATGTCGGGGGTCAAGAGACCCAGTACTTC
TRBV5-1	.	TRBJ2-1	.	CASSFQGLPYNEQFF	TGCGCCAGCAGCTTTCAGGGGCTCCCCTACAATGAGCAGTTCTTC
TRBV18	.	TRBJ1-5	few	CASSPRAVGHSNQPQHF	TGTGCCAGCTCACCACGGGCCGTGGGCCATAGCAATCAGCCCCAGCATTTT
TRBV4-1	TRBD1	TRBJ2-3	.	CASSQATGTGDTQYF	TGCGCCAGCAGCCAAGCGACAGGGACCGGAGATACGCAGTATTTT
TRBV19	.	TRBJ1-5	.	CASSPSLRGNQPQHF	TGTGCCAGTAGTCCTTCCCTGCGGGGGAATCAGCCCCAGCATTTT
TRBV5-8	.	TRBJ2-7	.	CASLVGVEQYF	TGTGCCAGCTTAGTAGGGGTCGAGCAGTACTTC